Below, 17 T cell receptor beta chains from the same sample are listed, as sequenced in a study of beta chain features in type 1 diabetes. Study-wide results and limits: Moderate yet significant TCRB CDR3 shortening was seen in Type 1 diabetes patients in all four CD4+ subsets.

For these receptors, no antigen is known. Reverse transcribing all isolated RNA meant expressed TCRB transcripts were sequenced. The assay was immunoSEQ multiplex PCR, and TCRdb's table has in-frame clones only and misses some. The sample holds approximately 250,000 clones; roughly a tenth are singletons and the top ten take more than 0.015%. Sequenced material: naive CD4+ T cells from blood. Receptors originate from a man aged 30-40 years with type 1 diabetes.

This clone was counted a few times. The chain links TRBV19 to TRBJ1-3; D is unresolved. V lost 6 bases, J lost 0 bases, and 6 bases lay in between. The CDR3 loop spans 13 amino acids. Germline V CDR1 and CDR2: LNHDA, SQIVND (reference sequence). The CDR3 nucleotides are TGTGCCAGTAGGATCAGCTCTGGAAACACCATATATTTT. Its protein product is CASRISSGNTIYF. Full variable domain (remainder filled in from reference TRBV19 and TRBJ1-3): DGGITQSPKYLFRKEGQNVTLSCEQNLNHDAMYWYRQDPGQGLRLIYYSQIVNDFQKGDIAEGYSVSREKKESFPLTVTSAQKNPTAFYLCASRISSGNTIYFGEGSWLTVV.

V usage is TRBV19 and J usage is TRBJ1-4; no definite D call. The germline V gene encodes CDR1 LNHDA and CDR2 SQIVND (reference sequence). Between the trimmed V and J ends, which lost 6 bases and 10 bases, there was a span of 12 bases. The length of the CDR3 is 12 residues. The CDR3 nucleotides read TGTGCCAGTAGCCCCTCAGGTGGAAAACTGTTTTTT. This gives the protein CASSPSGGKLFF. Full variable domain (remainder filled in from reference TRBV19 and TRBJ1-4): DGGITQSPKYLFRKEGQNVTLSCEQNLNHDAMYWYRQDPGQGLRLIYYSQIVNDFQKGDIAEGYSVSREKKESFPLTVTSAQKNPTAFYLCASSPSGGKLFFGSGTQLSVL.

The table lists this clone with a few counts. This sequence joins TRBV10-3 and TRBJ1-5; D call uncertain. This CDR3 has 12 amino acids. Trimming cost V 0 bases and J 10 bases, with 7 bases left between them. Germline CDR1 and CDR2: ENHRY and SYGVKD. The CDR3 reads CAISESTKPQHF. CDR3 DNA sequence: TGTGCCATCAGTGAGTCAACTAAACCCCAGCATTTT.

V usage is TRBV7-2 and J usage is TRBJ1-2; 10 nucleotides match TRBD1. The CDR3 contains 12 residues. V trimming: 5 bases; J trimming: 14 bases; junction bases outside the gene matches: 8. CDR1 and CDR2 from the germline V gene are SGHTA and FQGNSA. The chain's CDR3 is CASSPRQGACTF. CDR3 nucleotide sequence: TGTGCCAGCAGCCCTCGACAGGGGGCTTGTACCTTC.

The rearrangement uses TRBV11-2 and TRBJ2-2, with D possibly being TRBD1 (5 bases). V lost 4 bases and J 8 bases, leaving 11 bases between the germline ends. Germline assignment: CDR1 SGHAT and CDR2 FQNNGV. There are 13 residues in the CDR3. CDR3 protein: CASSSNGAGELFF. For the CDR3, the DNA is TGTGCCAGCAGCTCAAATGGGGCAGGGGAGCTGTTTTTT.

The sample holds a few counts of this clone. V gene TRBV25-1 combines with J gene TRBJ2-5; tentatively, D is TRBD1 (6 bases). The CDR3 loop spans 14 amino acids. Germline V gene lookup returns CDR1 MGHDK and CDR2 SYGVNS. Trimming took off 3 bases at V and 5 bases at J, with 13 bases between the two ends. The CDR3 DNA follows: TGTGCCAGCAGTGAGTCACAGGGTCCGGAGACCCAGTACTTC. It yields the protein CASSESQGPETQYF.

This clone has just a few counts. This chain links TRBV18 with TRBJ2-5; 8 bases are shared with TRBD1. After removal of 4 bases from V and 3 bases from J, the junction contained 4 bases not matched to a gene. CDR1 is KGHSH and CDR2 is LQKENI in the germline V gene. The CDR3 has 14 residues. CDR3 bases: TGTGCCAGCTCACACCCAGGGGGCAAAGAGACCCAGTACTTC. Translating it yields CASSHPGGKETQYF.

The V gene is TRBV18, the J gene TRBJ1-5; D ambiguous. With 3 bases removed from V and 0 bases from J, the gap between germline ends came to 6 bases. This CDR3 has 14 amino acids. Germline-derived CDR1 and CDR2 are KGHSH and LQKENI. CDR3: CASSPYFSNQPQHF. CDR3 nucleotides: TGTGCCAGCTCACCCTACTTTAGCAATCAGCCCCAGCATTTT.

This clone was counted only a few times. The CDR3 coding sequence is TGCGCCAGCAGCCAAGTTGGGGGCGCAAGGAACACTGAAGCTTTCTTT. This sequence encodes CASSQVGGARNTEAFF. The rearrangement joins TRBV4-3 to TRBJ1-1, with a tentative D call TRBD1 (6 bases). Germline-derived CDR1 and CDR2 are LGHNA and YSLEER. Trimming pared 1 base from V and 1 base from J, leaving 13 bases between. The CDR3 runs to 16 residues.

The chain joins TRBV30 to TRBJ1-2; tentatively, D is TRBD1 (5 bases). Germline V CDR1 and CDR2: GTSNPN, SVGIG (reference sequence). With 2 bases removed from V and 0 bases from J, the gap between germline ends came to 16 bases. The CDR3 contains 16 residues. Here the CDR3 reads CAWSQPVRGSNYGYTF. The CDR3 coding sequence is TGTGCCTGGAGTCAACCAGTTAGGGGCTCTAACTATGGCTACACCTTC.

This clone was detected only a few times. The chain joins TRBV9 to TRBJ1-2, with 7 bases matching TRBD1. From germline, CDR1 is SGDLS and CDR2 YYNGEE. The ends lost 4 bases at V and 5 bases at J; junction bases unmatched: 14. This CDR3 comprises 16 residues. The CDR3 sequence: CASSPPWAGGQYGYTF. The CDR3 nucleotides read TGTGCCAGCAGCCCGCCCTGGGCAGGGGGACAATATGGCTACACCTTC.

CDR3 sequence reads: CASSTYMISGYGYTF. CDR3 in DNA: TGTGCCAGCAGCACATACATGATATCGGGCTATGGCTACACCTTC. This chain joins TRBV7-2 and TRBJ1-2; D unclear. Germline V gene data show CDR1 as SGHTA and CDR2 as FQGNSA. V lost 5 bases, J lost 4 bases, and 17 bases lay in between. This CDR3 contains 15 residues.

The chain recombines TRBV6-5 with TRBJ2-6; 7 bases match TRBD1. CDR3 length: 15 amino acids. From germline, CDR1 is MNHEY and CDR2 SVGAGI. The V and J ends lost 7 bases and 4 bases, in that order; junction bases with no gene match: 7. DNA for the CDR3: TGTGCCAGCAAATATAGGGGGCCCGGGGCCAACGTCCTGACTTTC. It translates to CASKYRGPGANVLTF.

This clone was detected a few times. J is TRBJ2-1 and V is TRBV5-6; no definite D call. CDR3 length: 11 amino acids. Germline CDR1 reads SGHDT; CDR2 reads YYEEEE. Trimming shortened V by 2 bases and J by 9 bases, and 6 bases separated the two germline ends. For the CDR3, the DNA is TGTGCCAGCAGCTTTCTCCCTGAGCAGTTCTTC. It codes for CASSFLPEQFF.

The chain carries TRBV28 and TRBJ2-7; maybe TRBD1 (6 bases). The V end was cut by 6 bases, the J end by 0 bases, with 15 bases between. This CDR3 is 15 amino acids long. Germline V gene sequence: CDR1 MDHEN, CDR2 SYDVKM. This CDR3 is CASSSPGTPSYEQYF. The CDR3 nucleotides are TGTGCCAGCAGCAGTCCCGGGACACCCTCCTACGAGCAGTACTTC.

The V call is TRBV7-2, the J call TRBJ1-4; D remains unclear. Trimming shortened V by 8 bases and J by 7 bases, and 17 bases separated the two germline ends. Germline assignment: CDR1 SGHTA and CDR2 FQGNSA. The CDR3 loop spans 14 amino acids. In DNA, the CDR3 is TGTGCCAGCTCGGCGGGCCCAAGAGGTGAAAAACTGTTTTTT. Amino acid sequence: CASSAGPRGEKLFF.

J is TRBJ1-2 and V is TRBV4-3; a weak D match, TRBD1 (6 bases). The CDR3 extends over 16 amino acids. The germline V and J ends were trimmed by 3 bases and 3 bases, with 17 bases remaining between them. Germline V gene lookup returns CDR1 LGHNA and CDR2 YSLEER. Here the CDR3 reads CASSQLAAAGDYGYTF. CDR3 coding DNA: TGCGCCAGCAGCCAGTTGGCCGCGGCAGGGGACTATGGCTACACCTTC.